These 27 T cell receptor beta chains came from one sample sequenced in a study of OX40 agonist ivuxolimab in advanced cancers. Produced via immunoSEQ multiplex PCR; TCRdb's table is partial and in-frame only. The sample lists tens of thousands of clones, 75% to 90% occurring once. Source: CD4+ or CD8+ T cells sorted from blood, taken in a trial of the OX40 agonist ivuxolimab. Receptor source: an adult with an advanced solid tumor such as melanoma, head and neck, liver or kidney cancer.

For this clone: Other DNA sequences in this sample translate to the same CDR3. V gene TRBV28 combines with J gene TRBJ1-4, with D possibly TRBD1 on 5 matching bases. The CDR3 contains 15 residues. Germline loops: CDR1 MDHEN, CDR2 SYDVKM. Trimming took 6 bases from V and 4 from J, leaving 15 bases between them. CDR3 residues: CASRRGTGLNEKLFF. CDR3 DNA sequence: TGTGCCAGCAGAAGGGGAACAGGTCTTAATGAAAAACTGTTTTTT. The variable domain in full, completed from reference TRBV28 and TRBJ1-4, reads DVKVTQSSRYLVKRTGEKVFLECVQDMDHENMFWYRQDPGLGLRLIYFSYDVKMKEKGDIPEGYSVSREKKERFSLILESASTNQTSMYLCASRRGTGLNEKLFFGSGTQLSVL.

This rearrangement joins TRBV6-1 to TRBJ2-1; 9 nucleotides align to TRBD2. The CDR3 runs to 17 residues. Unmatched junction bases numbered 14, after V lost 7 bases and J lost 4 bases. Per the germline V gene, CDR1 is MNHNS and CDR2 is SASEGT. The CDR3: CASIEGPGLAIYNEQFF. CDR3 bases: TGTGCCAGCATTGAGGGTCCGGGACTAGCAATTTACAATGAGCAGTTCTTC.

In its sample, this clone was seen a few times. The chain employs TRBV5-1 and TRBJ1-2, with 10 bases aligning to TRBD1. V was pared by 6 bases and J by 2 bases, with 1 base of the junction left unmatched. The length of the CDR3 is 13 residues. Germline V gene sequence: CDR1 SGHRS, CDR2 YFSETQ. The DNA for the CDR3 is TGCGCCAGCACGGGACAGGGGAACTATGGCTACACCTTC. Translated, it gives CASTGQGNYGYTF.

The chain is built from TRBV9 and TRBJ2-5; the D gene is possibly TRBD1 (6 bases). Per the germline V gene, CDR1 is SGDLS and CDR2 is YYNGEE. V was clipped by 7 bases and J by 5 bases, with 24 bases between them. This CDR3 has 16 amino acids. The CDR3 region is CASGPQGPSVGETQYF. The DNA of the CDR3 is TGTGCCAGCGGGCCCCAGGGGCCCTCGGTGGGGGAGACCCAGTACTTC.

The rearrangement uses TRBV6-5 and TRBJ1-5; tentative D call: TRBD1 (6 bases). The CDR3 runs 11 residues. Trimming took 6 bases from V and 11 from J, leaving 11 bases between them. The germline V gene encodes CDR1 MNHEY and CDR2 SVGAGI. The CDR3 loop reads CASSSGQSQHF. The CDR3 DNA reads as TGTGCCAGCAGCAGCGGACAGTCCCAGCATTTT.

The genes are TRBV27 and TRBJ1-1; D is perhaps TRBD1 (5 bases). This CDR3 comprises 15 residues. CDR1 is MNHEY, CDR2 SMNVEV, per germline (reference sequence). Trimming stripped 2 bases from V and 3 bases from J, with 13 bases between. This CDR3 reads CASSLGAGWDTEAFF. The CDR3 bases are TGTGCCAGCAGTTTAGGGGCAGGGTGGGACACTGAAGCTTTCTTT.

This chain's CDR3 is CASSLKNNEQFF. CDR3 sequence (DNA): TGTGCCAGCAGCTTAAAGAACAATGAGCAGTTCTTC. The rearrangement joins TRBV7-2 to TRBJ2-1; no firm D call. This CDR3 comprises 12 residues. With 2 bases removed from V and 5 bases from J, the gap between germline ends came to 4 bases. Germline V gives CDR1 SGHTA, CDR2 FQGNSA. The full variable domain, its missing parts supplied by reference TRBV7-2 and TRBJ2-1, is GAGVSQSPSNKVTEKGKDVELRCDPISGHTALYWYRQSLGQGLEFLIYFQGNSAPDKSGLPSDRFSAERTGGSVSTLTIQRTQQEDSAVYLCASSLKNNEQFFGPGTRLTVL.

V and J are TRBV4-3 and TRBJ2-2; D remains ambiguous. CDR1 is LGHNA and CDR2 is YSLEER in the germline V gene. Trimming stripped 9 bases from V and 1 base from J, with 12 bases between. There are 14 residues in the CDR3. CDR3 in amino acids: CASRLSENTGELFF. CDR3 sequence (DNA): TGCGCCAGTCGTCTGTCAGAGAACACCGGGGAGCTGTTTTTT.

The chain combines TRBV11-1 with TRBJ1-5; D is undetermined. This CDR3 has 13 amino acids. V was clipped by 1 base and J by 5 bases, with 6 bases between them. Per the germline V gene, CDR1 is SGHAT and CDR2 is FQDESV (reference sequence). The CDR3, as DNA: TGTGCCAGCAGCTTAGGATCAGATCAGCCCCAGCATTTT. This sequence encodes CASSLGSDQPQHF.

The rearrangement joins TRBV7-9 to TRBJ2-7, with TRBD1 matching over 7 bases. The CDR3 consists of 13 residues. V was pared by 6 bases and J by 3 bases, with 5 bases of the junction left unmatched. Germline lookup yields CDR1 SEHNR and CDR2 FQNEAQ (reference sequence). The CDR3 here is CASSRQGGYEQYF. CDR3 bases: TGTGCCAGCAGTCGACAGGGTGGCTACGAGCAGTACTTC.

The chain recombines TRBV7-2 with TRBJ2-3; possibly TRBD2 for D (5 bases). Deletions cut 4 bases from V and 0 bases from J, with 11 bases between. The CDR3 spans 15 residues. The germline V gene encodes CDR1 SGHTA and CDR2 FQGNSA. CDR3 in amino acids: CASSWSGGSTDTQYF. CDR3 nucleotide sequence: TGTGCCAGCAGCTGGAGCGGAGGCAGCACAGATACGCAGTATTTT.

The gene calls are TRBV6-5 and TRBJ2-5; D not certain. Trimming shortened V by 7 bases and J by 5 bases, and 8 bases separated the two germline ends. Germline assignment: CDR1 MNHEY and CDR2 SVGAGI. CDR3 length equals 11 residues. The DNA of the CDR3 is TGTGCCAGCACCTATTTCGAGACCCAGTACTTC. It codes for CASTYFETQYF.

V is TRBV28 and J is TRBJ1-1; D not resolved. Per germline, CDR1 MDHEN and CDR2 SYDVKM. The CDR3 extends over 13 amino acids. The V gene lost 7 bases and the J gene lost 5 bases, with 14 bases spanning the gap. This CDR3 reads CASKLAWRTEAFF. In DNA, the CDR3 is TGTGCCAGCAAACTCGCATGGAGGACTGAAGCTTTCTTT.

The V call is TRBV5-1, the J call TRBJ1-2, with a weak D call TRBD1 (6 bases). V was cut by 5 bases and J by 8 bases, with 16 bases left in between. This CDR3 region has 13 residues. CDR1 is SGHRS and CDR2 is YFSETQ in the germline V gene. In DNA form, the CDR3 reads TGCGCCAGCAGGGGAGTACAGGGTGACGGCTACACCTTC. Its protein is CASRGVQGDGYTF.

The chain carries TRBV5-1 and TRBJ1-6; D unclear. The length of the CDR3 is 14 residues. Trimming took 2 bases from V and 6 from J, leaving 9 bases between them. Germline CDR1 reads SGHRS; CDR2 reads YFSETQ. This CDR3 reads CASSFSDLNSPLHF. The CDR3 DNA reads as TGCGCCAGCAGCTTCTCGGACCTTAATTCACCCCTCCACTTT. The full variable domain, with the rest looked up from reference TRBV5-1 and TRBJ1-6, is KAGVTQTPRYLIKTRGQQVTLSCSPISGHRSVSWYQQTPGQGLQFLFEYFSETQRNKGNFPGRFSGRQFSNSRSEMNVSTLELGDSALYLCASSFSDLNSPLHFGNGTRLTVT.

The chain recombines TRBV19 with TRBJ1-2; 7 nucleotides align to TRBD1. With V trimmed by 6 bases and J by 1 base, 14 bases remained unmatched. Germline loops: CDR1 LNHDA, CDR2 SQIVND (reference sequence). The CDR3 loop spans 17 amino acids. The CDR3 coding sequence is TGTGCCAGTAGCCGGAGGGCAGGGGGGACCGTTAACTATGGCTACACCTTC. This codes for CASSRRAGGTVNYGYTF. The variable domain in full, with the rest retrieved from reference TRBV19 and TRBJ1-2, is DGGITQSPKYLFRKEGQNVTLSCEQNLNHDAMYWYRQDPGQGLRLIYYSQIVNDFQKGDIAEGYSVSREKKESFPLTVTSAQKNPTAFYLCASSRRAGGTVNYGYTFGSGTRLTVV.

The CDR3 DNA reads as TGCGCCAGCACCGTATCAGGGGGCTTGAATCAGCCCCAGCATTTT. It translates to CASTVSGGLNQPQHF. This chain connects TRBV5-1 to TRBJ1-5; TRBD1 agrees at 8 bases. V was clipped by 6 bases and J by 4 bases; unmatched bases: 9. CDR3 size: 15 residues. The germline V gene encodes CDR1 SGHRS and CDR2 YFSETQ.

The chain carries TRBV28 and TRBJ2-7, with unresolved D. Trimming pared 2 bases from V and 2 bases from J, leaving 4 bases between. Germline V gene lookup returns CDR1 MDHEN and CDR2 SYDVKM. This CDR3 spans 12 amino acids. The CDR3 DNA is TGTGCCAGCAGTTTAGCGCCCTACGAGCAGTACTTC. Its translation is CASSLAPYEQYF.

This chain uses TRBV5-1 with TRBJ1-6; TRBD1 is a possible D gene (5 bases). The CDR3 consists of 16 residues. The germline V gene encodes CDR1 SGHRS and CDR2 YFSETQ. The V end was cut by 0 bases, the J end by 10 bases, with 17 bases between. The chain's CDR3 is CASSLVLTRAGSPLHF. The DNA of the CDR3 is TGCGCCAGCAGCTTGGTTTTGACCAGGGCTGGATCACCCCTCCACTTT.

This chain uses TRBV18 with TRBJ1-1, with D possibly being TRBD1 (6 bases). V was pared by 6 bases and J by 0 bases, with 11 bases between. Germline loops: CDR1 KGHSH, CDR2 LQKENI. The CDR3 spans 14 residues. The CDR3 protein is CASSGGQMNTEAFF. The CDR3 bases are TGTGCCAGCTCCGGGGGACAAATGAACACTGAAGCTTTCTTT. Combining the CDR3 with reference TRBV18 and TRBJ1-1 gives the whole variable domain NAGVMQNPRHLVRRRGQEARLRCSPMKGHSHVYWYRQLPEEGLKFMVYLQKENIIDESGMPKERFSAEFPKEGPSILRIQQVVRGDSAAYFCASSGGQMNTEAFFGQGTRLTVV.

V gene TRBV7-6 combines with J gene TRBJ1-1, with 7 positions matching TRBD1. The CDR3 is made up of 17 amino acids. Germline assignment: CDR1 SGHVS and CDR2 FNYEAQ. Trimming removed 5 bases from V and 1 base from J; junction bases left unmatched: 13. This CDR3 reads CASSLPGQSKGNTEAFF. DNA for the CDR3: TGTGCCAGCAGCCTTCCGGGACAGTCAAAGGGGAACACTGAAGCTTTCTTT.

With respect to this clone: The junction and the germline gene differ at one end; a read error may be behind it. CDR3 region: CASTYSSGRYGYTF. The CDR3 DNA reads TGTGCCAGCACTTACTCGTCCGGCCGCTATGGCTACACCTTC. This chain joins TRBV6-5 and TRBJ1-2, with no clear D. The germline V gene has CDR1 MNHEY and CDR2 SVGAGI. The CDR3 covers 14 residues.

The rearrangement links TRBV7-3 to TRBJ2-3; TRBD1 matches at 7 bases. The CDR3 length is 15 residues. Germline values: CDR1 SGHTA, CDR2 FQGTGA. V lost 5 bases and J lost 1; bases outside the gene matches: 6. The CDR3 loop is CASSRTGTGTDTQYF. The DNA of the CDR3 is TGTGCCAGCAGCCGCACCGGGACAGGCACAGATACGCAGTATTTT.

The chain links TRBV5-4 to TRBJ2-7, with a possible D match to TRBD1 (5 bases). CDR1 SGHNT and CDR2 YYREEE come from the germline V gene (reference sequence). V lost 5 bases, J lost 0 bases, and 12 bases lay in between. CDR3 size: 14 residues. The CDR3 region is CASRETASSYEQYV. DNA of the CDR3: TGTGCCAGCAGGGAGACAGCGAGCTCCTACGAGCAGTACGTC.

In its sample, this clone was seen once. The rearrangement uses TRBV30 and TRBJ1-2, with D maybe TRBD1 (5 bases). Per the germline V gene, CDR1 is GTSNPN and CDR2 is SVGIG (reference sequence). This CDR3 has 17 residues. The V gene lost 7 bases and the J gene lost 0 bases, with 24 bases spanning the gap. The CDR3 region has the DNA TGTGCCTCCGAGGGAACCACCGGGGCATTAGCTAACTATGGCTACACCTTC. This encodes CASEGTTGALANYGYTF.

The chain joins TRBV11-3 to TRBJ2-5; tentative D call: TRBD2 (7 bases). Germline V gives CDR1 SGHNT, CDR2 YENEEA. The ends were cut back, 5 bases at V and 4 bases at J, with 17 bases in the middle. The CDR3 runs 15 residues. The CDR3 nucleotides are TGTGCCAGCAGCCTCAGGGCGGGGGCTGGAGAGACCCAGTACTTC. It specifies CASSLRAGAGETQYF.

The V gene is TRBV21-1, the J gene TRBJ2-3; the listed D gene, TRBD1, was not tested against the DNA. TRBV21-1 corresponds to a pseudogene. CDR3 length: 16 amino acids. CDR3 sequence (DNA): TGTGCCAGCCCCCTAGGAGAGACAGGGAGCACAGATACGCAGTATTTT. This encodes CASPLGETGSTDTQYF.